The 9 T cell receptor beta chains given below trace back to one sample, sequenced in a study of PD-L1 blockade in urothelial cancer. Sequencing was performed with immunoSEQ multiplex PCR; in TCRdb, only in-frame clones are kept and a portion is missing. The table lists about 72,000 clones, around 80% of them singletons. The material sequenced was PBMCs, taken around atezolizumab (anti-PD-L1) treatment. Source of these receptors: a man aged 70 or older with urothelial cancer.

The chain joins TRBV7-8 to TRBJ2-1; 8 bases match TRBD2. There are 16 residues in the CDR3. Germline values: CDR1 SGHVS, CDR2 FQNEAQ. The J segment lost 0 bases and the V segment lost 5 bases, leaving 6 bases of the junction unmatched. The DNA for the CDR3 is TGTGCCAGCAGCCCACTAGCGGCACGCTCCTACAATGAGCAGTTCTTC. Translation: CASSPLAARSYNEQFF.

The chain joins TRBV6-5 to TRBJ1-3; 7 bases are a match to TRBD1. CDR3 size: 14 residues. Germline V gives CDR1 MNHEY, CDR2 SVGAGI. V lost 5 bases to trimming and J lost 1 base; unmatched junction nucleotides: 2. The CDR3 nucleotides read TGTGCCAGCAGTCCGACAGGGTCTGGAAACACCATATATTTT. Amino acid sequence: CASSPTGSGNTIYF.

This clone was observed once. The rearrangement uses TRBV7-9 and TRBJ1-1, with D perhaps matching TRBD1 (6 bases). Germline lookup yields CDR1 SEHNR and CDR2 FQNEAQ (reference sequence). This CDR3 has 17 amino acids. The germline V and J ends were trimmed by 11 bases and 4 bases, with 29 bases remaining between them. As DNA, the CDR3 is TGTGCCCCAGAGAGGTATAACGCGGAGAGGGGGTCCACTGAAGCTTTCTTT. Its protein is CAPERYNAERGSTEAFF.

The rearrangement uses TRBV21-1 and TRBJ2-1; the table's D call TRBD2 went unverified against the DNA. TRBV21-1 is an annotated pseudogene. The CDR3 is 15 amino acids. The CDR3 reads CASSKDPSGSYEQFF. Written as DNA, the CDR3 is TGTGCCAGCAGCAAAGACCCTAGCGGGAGCTATGAGCAGTTCTTC.

The V call is TRBV5-1, the J call TRBJ2-7, with 8 bases fitting TRBD1. With 4 bases clipped from V and 5 bases from J, the junction kept 5 bases outside the gene matches. The CDR3 extends over 13 amino acids. Germline V gene sequence: CDR1 SGHRS, CDR2 YFSETQ. CDR3 nucleotides: TGCGCCAGCAGCCCCCCGACAGGGGACGAGCAGTACTTC. Amino acids: CASSPPTGDEQYF.

The rearrangement uses TRBV6-5 and TRBJ1-3; unclear D gene. Germline-derived CDR1 and CDR2 are MNHEY and SVGAGI. The CDR3 extends over 13 amino acids. V lost 9 bases and J 2 bases, leaving 11 bases between the germline ends. CDR3 DNA sequence: TGTGCCAGGCGGGGTAAGGCTGGAAACACCATATATTTT. Translating it yields CARRGKAGNTIYF.

V usage is TRBV11-2 and J usage is TRBJ1-4; tentative D call: TRBD1 (5 bases). Germline values: CDR1 SGHAT, CDR2 FQNNGV. Trimming took 5 bases from V and 0 from J, leaving 10 bases between them. The CDR3 has 15 residues. This CDR3 reads CASSAGVATNEKLFF. The CDR3 nucleotides read TGTGCCAGCAGCGCGGGGGTTGCAACTAATGAAAAACTGTTTTTT.

This clone has just a few counts. The rearrangement joins TRBV18 to TRBJ2-5; 10 nucleotides line up with TRBD2. V was pared by 4 bases and J by 5 bases, with 7 bases of the junction left unmatched. Germline V gene sequence: CDR1 KGHSH, CDR2 LQKENI. The CDR3 has 15 amino acids. Here the CDR3 DNA reads TGTGCCAGCTCACAAGGGACTAGCGAGTGGGAGACCCAGTACTTC. Protein sequence: CASSQGTSEWETQYF.

This clone showed up just a few times. This chain joins TRBV30 and TRBJ2-3; tentatively, D is TRBD1 (5 bases). V was trimmed by 5 bases and J by 5 bases, leaving 20 bases between them. CDR3 length: 15 residues. Germline CDR1 is GTSNPN and CDR2 is SVGIG (reference sequence). The CDR3: CAWGSLVGLGDTQYF. CDR3 sequence (DNA): TGTGCCTGGGGAAGCTTAGTGGGGCTGGGAGATACGCAGTATTTT.